In its sample, the clone carrying this T cell receptor (beta chain) was seen many times. Its cognate antigen is unknown. This sample stems from a study of CD8+CD57+ T cells in acquired aplastic anemia. General study results and limits: Significance was not reached for CD8+ Simpson's diversity between patients and controls. Patients had under 30 CD8+ CDR3 sequences in common with controls (the shared set).

TCR beta VDJ and CDR3 profiles were obtained from a genomic DNA template. TCRdb reprocessed the reads with MiXCR, giving one entry per CDR3 protein. The sample carries about 150,000 distinct CDR3 sequences, about 40% recorded once. Germline V lookup: CDR1 MNHEY, CDR2 SMNVEV (reference sequence). There are 12 residues in the CDR3. V was clipped by 6 bases and J by 6 bases, with 6 bases between them. This TCR was recovered from a human donor in good health, serving as a control. Sequenced material: sorted CD4+, CD8+, or CD8+CD57+ T cells (not recorded which) from PBMCs. The V and J genes are TRBV27 and TRBJ1-6; the D is unclear. The CDR3 sequence: CASRSINSPLHF. The CDR3 coding sequence is TGTGCCAGCAGAAGTATTAATTCACCCCTCCACTTT.